This entry is about one T cell receptor (beta chain). The CDR3 has 18 residues. CDR1 is KGHSH, CDR2 LQKENI, per germline. V lost 2 bases and J lost 3; bases outside the gene matches: 10. The entry originates in a study of blood T cell repertoires in COVID-19. Study overall: The United States, Italy and Spain were the sources of the acute and convalescent COVID-19 samples. PBMCs, B-cell-depleted T cells, or T cells were the source of the cDNA or gDNA that made up the material.

Authors' analysis steps: How many nucleated cells were present was estimated from reference gene primer amplification. Generated by immunoSEQ multiplex PCR, the TCRdb table keeps only in-frame clones and is missing some. That table gives V, J and clone size, and the DNA gave D and trimming. Among some 42,000 clones, approximately 91% were seen once, and the ten largest hold around 0.43%. The chain uses TRBV18 and TRBJ1-3, with 10 bases identical to TRBD1. What was sequenced was peripheral blood. The TCR originated in a human donor in a cohort sampled during active COVID-19. The CDR3 region has the DNA TGTGCCAGCTCACCATGGTCGACAGGGGGCTCCAATGGAAACACCATATATTTT. It encodes CASSPWSTGGSNGNTIYF.